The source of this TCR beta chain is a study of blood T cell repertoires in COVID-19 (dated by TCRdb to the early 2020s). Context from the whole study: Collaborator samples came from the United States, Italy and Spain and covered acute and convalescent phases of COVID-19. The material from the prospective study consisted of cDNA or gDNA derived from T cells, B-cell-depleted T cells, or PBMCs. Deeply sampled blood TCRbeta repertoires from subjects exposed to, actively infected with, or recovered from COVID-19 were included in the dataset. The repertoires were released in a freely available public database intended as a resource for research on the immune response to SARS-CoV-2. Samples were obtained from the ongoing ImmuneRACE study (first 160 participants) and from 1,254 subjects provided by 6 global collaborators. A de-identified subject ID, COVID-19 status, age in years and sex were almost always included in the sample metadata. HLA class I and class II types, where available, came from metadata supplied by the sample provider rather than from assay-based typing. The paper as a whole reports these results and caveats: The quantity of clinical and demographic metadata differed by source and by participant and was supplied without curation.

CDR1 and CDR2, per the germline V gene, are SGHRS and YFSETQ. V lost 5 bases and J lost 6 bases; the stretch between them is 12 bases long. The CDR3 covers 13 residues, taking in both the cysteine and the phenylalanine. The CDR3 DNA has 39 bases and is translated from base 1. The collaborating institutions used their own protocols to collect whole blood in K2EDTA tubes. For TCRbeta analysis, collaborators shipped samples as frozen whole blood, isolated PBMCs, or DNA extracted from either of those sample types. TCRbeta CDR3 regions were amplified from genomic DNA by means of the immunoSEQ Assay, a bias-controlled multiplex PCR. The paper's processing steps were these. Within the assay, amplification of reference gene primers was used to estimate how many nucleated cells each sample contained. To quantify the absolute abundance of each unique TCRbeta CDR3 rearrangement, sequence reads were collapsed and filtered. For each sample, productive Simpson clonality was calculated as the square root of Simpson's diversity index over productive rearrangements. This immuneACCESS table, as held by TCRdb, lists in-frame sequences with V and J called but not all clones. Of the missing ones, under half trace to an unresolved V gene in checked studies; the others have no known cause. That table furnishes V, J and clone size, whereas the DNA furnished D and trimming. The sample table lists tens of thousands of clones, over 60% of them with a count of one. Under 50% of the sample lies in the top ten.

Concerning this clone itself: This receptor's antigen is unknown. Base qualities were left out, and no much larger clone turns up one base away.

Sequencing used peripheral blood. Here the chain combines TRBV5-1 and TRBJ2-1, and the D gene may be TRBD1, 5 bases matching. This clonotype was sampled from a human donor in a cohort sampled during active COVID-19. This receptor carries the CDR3 CASRPQGSNEQFF. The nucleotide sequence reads TGCGCCAGCAGGCCCCAGGGTAGCAATGAGCAGTTCTTC.